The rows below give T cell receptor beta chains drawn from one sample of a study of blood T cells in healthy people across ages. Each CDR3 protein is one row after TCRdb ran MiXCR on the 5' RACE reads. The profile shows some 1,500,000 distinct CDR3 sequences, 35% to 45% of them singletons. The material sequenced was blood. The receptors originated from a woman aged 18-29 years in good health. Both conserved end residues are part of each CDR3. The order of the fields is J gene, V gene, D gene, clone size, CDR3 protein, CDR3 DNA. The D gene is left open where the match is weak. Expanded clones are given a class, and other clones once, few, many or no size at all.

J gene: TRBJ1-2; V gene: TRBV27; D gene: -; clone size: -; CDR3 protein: CASSLKARGFNYGYTF; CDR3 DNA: TGTGCCAGCAGTTTAAAGGCCAGGGGTTTTAACTATGGCTACACCTTC
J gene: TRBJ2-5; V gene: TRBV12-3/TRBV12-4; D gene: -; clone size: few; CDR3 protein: CASRSRGVGQETQYF; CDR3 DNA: TGTGCCAGTAGGTCACGAGGTGTCGGTCAAGAGACCCAGTACTTC
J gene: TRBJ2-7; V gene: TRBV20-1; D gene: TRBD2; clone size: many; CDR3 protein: CSATIRRLAGTETYEQYF; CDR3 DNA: TGCAGTGCTACGATCCGGAGGCTAGCGGGAACGGAAACCTACGAGCAGTACTTC
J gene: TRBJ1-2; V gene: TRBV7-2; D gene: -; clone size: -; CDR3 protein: CASSSVGLGGYTF; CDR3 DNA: TGTGCCAGCAGCTCGGTGGGTTTGGGTGGCTACACCTTC
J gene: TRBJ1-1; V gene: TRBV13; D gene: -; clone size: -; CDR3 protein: CAHARGGNTEAFF; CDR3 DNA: TGTGCCCACGCCCGCGGGGGGAACACTGAAGCTTTCTTT
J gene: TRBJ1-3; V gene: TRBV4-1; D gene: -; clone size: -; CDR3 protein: CASSSLFLSGNTIYF; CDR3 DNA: TGCGCCAGCAGCTCTCTATTTCTCTCTGGAAACACCATATATTTT
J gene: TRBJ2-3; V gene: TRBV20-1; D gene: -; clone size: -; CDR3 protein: CSAREYRDSTDTQYF; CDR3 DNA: TGCAGTGCTAGAGAGTACAGGGACAGCACAGATACGCAGTATTTT
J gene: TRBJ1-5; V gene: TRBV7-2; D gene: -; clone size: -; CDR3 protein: CASSLKTGGNQPQHF; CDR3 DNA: TGTGCCAGCAGCTTAAAGACGGGTGGAAATCAGCCCCAGCATTTT
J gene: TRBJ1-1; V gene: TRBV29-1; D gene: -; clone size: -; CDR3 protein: CSVETRMNTEAFF; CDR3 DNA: TGCAGCGTTGAAACCCGTATGAACACTGAAGCTTTCTTT
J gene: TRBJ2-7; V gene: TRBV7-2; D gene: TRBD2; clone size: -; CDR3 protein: CASSLELLAGGYNYEQYF; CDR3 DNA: TGTGCCAGCAGCTTGGAATTACTAGCGGGGGGATACAACTACGAGCAGTACTTC
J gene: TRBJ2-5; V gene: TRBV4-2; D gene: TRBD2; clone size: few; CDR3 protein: CASSQDPASGSTQYF; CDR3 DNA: TGTGCCAGCAGCCAAGACCCGGCTAGCGGGAGCACCCAGTACTTC
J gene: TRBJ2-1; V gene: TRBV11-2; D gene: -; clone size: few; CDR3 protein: CASSQTGAGRTYNEQFF; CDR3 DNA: TGTGCCAGCAGCCAAACCGGGGCGGGGCGAACCTACAATGAGCAGTTCTTC
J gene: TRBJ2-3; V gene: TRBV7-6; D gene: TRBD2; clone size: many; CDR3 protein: CASSWTSATDTQYF; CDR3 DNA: TGTGCCAGCAGCTGGACTAGCGCCACAGATACGCAGTATTTT
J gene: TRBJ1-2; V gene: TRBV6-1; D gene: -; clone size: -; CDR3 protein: CASSRDGLFLNYGYTF; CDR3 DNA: TGTGCCAGCAGTAGGGACGGACTATTCCTTAACTATGGCTACACCTTC
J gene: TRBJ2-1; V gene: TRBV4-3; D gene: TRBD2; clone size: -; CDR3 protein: CASGQEPSGSSYNEQFF; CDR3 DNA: TGCGCCAGCGGCCAAGAACCTAGCGGGAGCTCCTACAATGAGCAGTTCTTC
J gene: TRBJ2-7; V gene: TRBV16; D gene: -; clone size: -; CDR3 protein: CASSQLESYEQYF; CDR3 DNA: TGTGCCAGCAGCCAATTGGAAAGCTACGAGCAGTACTTC
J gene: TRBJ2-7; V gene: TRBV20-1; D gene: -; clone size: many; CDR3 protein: CSARASYSSYEQYF; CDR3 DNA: TGCAGTGCTAGAGCGTCGTACAGCTCCTACGAGCAGTACTTC
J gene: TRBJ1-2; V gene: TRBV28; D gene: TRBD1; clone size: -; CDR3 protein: CASKWQGARGYTF; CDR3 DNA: TGTGCCAGCAAATGGCAGGGGGCAAGGGGCTACACCTTC
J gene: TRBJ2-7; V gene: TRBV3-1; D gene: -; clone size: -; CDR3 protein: CASSQRTTSYNEQYF; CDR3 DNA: TGTGCCAGCAGCCAAAGGACTACCTCCTACAATGAGCAGTACTTC
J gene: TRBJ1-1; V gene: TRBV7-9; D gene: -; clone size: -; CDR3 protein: CASRTEPGTEAFF; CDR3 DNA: TGTGCCAGCAGAACGGAACCGGGCACTGAAGCTTTCTTT
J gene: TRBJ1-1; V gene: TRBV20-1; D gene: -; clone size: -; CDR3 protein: CSGSRGSGTEAFF; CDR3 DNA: TGCAGTGGGTCACGGGGGAGTGGCACTGAAGCTTTCTTT
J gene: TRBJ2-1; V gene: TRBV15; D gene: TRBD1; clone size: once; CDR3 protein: CATSKRDRGDGVQFF; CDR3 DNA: TGTGCCACCAGCAAGAGGGACAGAGGGGATGGAGTGCAGTTCTTC
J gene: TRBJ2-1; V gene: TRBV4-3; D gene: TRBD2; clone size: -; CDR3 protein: CASSQSRGSYNEQFF; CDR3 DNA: TGCGCCAGCAGCCAATCGCGGGGGTCCTACAATGAGCAGTTCTTC
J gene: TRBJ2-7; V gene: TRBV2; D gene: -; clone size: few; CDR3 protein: CASSERQVSSYEQYF; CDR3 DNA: TGTGCCAGCAGTGAGCGACAGGTGAGCTCCTACGAGCAGTACTTC
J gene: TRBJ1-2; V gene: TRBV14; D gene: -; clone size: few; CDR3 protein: CASSQDRGKYGYTF; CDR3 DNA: TGTGCCAGCAGCCAAGACCGCGGAAAGTATGGCTACACCTTC
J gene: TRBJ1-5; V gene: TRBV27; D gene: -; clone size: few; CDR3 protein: CASKGEPGLGNQPQHF; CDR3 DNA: TGTGCCAGCAAAGGGGAACCGGGCTTAGGTAATCAGCCCCAGCATTTT
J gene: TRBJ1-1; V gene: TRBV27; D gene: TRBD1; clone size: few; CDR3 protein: CASSFWRQGNTEAFF; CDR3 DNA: TGTGCCAGCAGTTTCTGGAGACAGGGAAACACTGAAGCTTTCTTT